These 21 T cell receptor beta chains came from one sample sequenced in a study of blood T cell repertoires in COVID-19. Profiled with immunoSEQ multiplex PCR; TCRdb holds only in-frame clones, not every one. This sample has approximately 140,000 clones, with less than 90% found just once. The sample taken for sequencing was peripheral blood. The receptors come from a human donor in a cohort sampled during active COVID-19.

The V and J genes are TRBV15 and TRBJ1-2; D uncertain. Germline loops: CDR1 LNHNV, CDR2 YYDKDF (reference sequence). Trimming removed 1 base from V and 5 bases from J, with 5 bases in between. The CDR3 covers 12 residues. The CDR3 loop reads CATSRVDYGYTF. The CDR3 bases are TGTGCCACCAGCAGAGTAGATTATGGCTACACCTTC.

V is TRBV30 and J is TRBJ2-3; 16 bases are a match to TRBD2. Germline trimming cut 2 bases from V and 2 bases from J; bases unmatched to any gene: 7. Germline values: CDR1 GTSNPN, CDR2 SVGIG (reference sequence). The CDR3 has 18 residues. CDR3 region: CAWSRGLAGGPDTDTQYF. The CDR3 nucleotides are TGTGCCTGGAGTAGGGGACTAGCGGGGGGGCCGGACACAGATACGCAGTATTTT.

The chain has TRBV7-2 and TRBJ1-2; 10 bases agree with TRBD1. This CDR3 contains 14 residues. Germline V gene data show CDR1 as SGHTA and CDR2 as FQGNSA. V shed 5 bases and J 2 bases; nucleotides not matched to a gene: 2. CDR3 in amino acids: CASSQGQGNYGYTF. The CDR3 DNA sequence: TGTGCCAGCAGCCAGGGACAGGGGAACTATGGCTACACCTTC. Combining the CDR3 with reference TRBV7-2 and TRBJ1-2 gives the whole variable domain GAGVSQSPSNKVTEKGKDVELRCDPISGHTALYWYRQSLGQGLEFLIYFQGNSAPDKSGLPSDRFSAERTGGSVSTLTIQRTQQEDSAVYLCASSQGQGNYGYTFGSGTRLTVV.

V and J are TRBV19 and TRBJ1-4, with TRBD1 matching over 11 bases. The CDR3 is 15 amino acids. Germline V gives CDR1 LNHDA, CDR2 SQIVND (reference sequence). Trimming cost V 6 bases and J 8 bases; bases outside gene matches: 8. CDR3 coding DNA: TGTGCCAGTAGCGATGGGACAGGGGGTCAGGAAAAACTGTTTTTT. Amino acids: CASSDGTGGQEKLFF.

The V call is TRBV5-5, the J call TRBJ1-5; 11 bases line up with TRBD1. The CDR3 has 17 residues. CDR1 SGHKS and CDR2 YYEKEE come from the germline V gene (reference sequence). The V gene end was trimmed by 4 bases and the J gene end by 2 bases; junction bases not matched to a gene: 8. CDR3 amino acids: CASSKDRGRGGNQPQHF. The CDR3 DNA is TGTGCCAGCAGCAAGGACAGGGGGCGCGGGGGCAATCAGCCCCAGCATTTT.

The rearrangement links TRBV5-5 to TRBJ2-5; 7 bases are shared with TRBD1. This CDR3 region has 13 residues. Looked up from germline, CDR1 is SGHKS and CDR2 is YYEKEE (reference sequence). With V trimmed by 1 base and J by 5 bases, 2 bases remained unmatched. CDR3 sequence reads: CASSLQGEETQYF. The CDR3 DNA is TGTGCCAGCAGCTTGCAGGGGGAGGAGACCCAGTACTTC.

The chain employs TRBV11-2 and TRBJ1-1, with unresolved D. This CDR3 spans 13 amino acids. Germline-derived CDR1 and CDR2 are SGHAT and FQNNGV. Trimming removed 1 base from V and 8 bases from J, with 11 bases in between. The CDR3 spells CASSLGYSEEAFF. Here the CDR3 DNA reads TGTGCCAGCAGCTTAGGCTATAGTGAGGAAGCTTTCTTT.

V usage is TRBV5-6 and J usage is TRBJ1-5, with a tentative D call TRBD1 (5 bases). This CDR3 contains 14 residues. CDR1 and CDR2 (germline): SGHDT, YYEEEE. The V end lost 2 bases, the J end lost 5 bases, and 11 bases lay between the germline ends. CDR3 amino acids: CASSLGVSHQPQHF. CDR3 coding DNA: TGTGCCAGCAGCTTAGGGGTAAGTCATCAGCCCCAGCATTTT.

The chain joins TRBV28 to TRBJ1-2, with D possibly being TRBD1 (6 bases). The V end was cut by 4 bases, the J end by 8 bases, with 20 bases between. This CDR3 spans 15 amino acids. From germline, CDR1 is MDHEN and CDR2 SYDVKM. In nucleotides, the CDR3 is TGTGCCAGCAGTTCCCCTCCGGGGGGCGCTCAGGGCTACACCTTC. Protein: CASSSPPGGAQGYTF.

A few counts support this clone. This chain connects TRBV11-2 to TRBJ1-1; D unresolved. This CDR3 has 12 amino acids. V lost 3 bases to trimming and J lost 3 bases, with 5 bases between them. Germline V gene lookup returns CDR1 SGHAT and CDR2 FQNNGV. The CDR3 region is CASSFRDTEAFF. CDR3 coding DNA: TGTGCCAGCAGCTTCCGGGACACTGAAGCTTTCTTT.

The chain recombines TRBV6-5 with TRBJ1-1; no definite D call. V was pared by 3 bases and J by 1 base, with 12 bases between. Germline V gene lookup returns CDR1 MNHEY and CDR2 SVGAGI. This CDR3 region has 15 residues. DNA for the CDR3: TGTGCCAGCAGTTATCGGTGGAGTGGGAACACTGAAGCTTTCTTT. It is translated as CASSYRWSGNTEAFF.

The V and J genes are TRBV5-1 and TRBJ2-2; TRBD1 agrees at 7 bases. Germline trimming cut 3 bases from V and 9 bases from J; bases unmatched to any gene: 5. This CDR3 contains 13 residues. Germline V gene sequence: CDR1 SGHRS, CDR2 YFSETQ. CDR3 region: CASSSLQGRELFF. The CDR3 DNA reads as TGCGCCAGCAGCTCCCTACAGGGGAGGGAGCTGTTTTTT.

This sequence joins TRBV12-3 or TRBV12-4 and TRBJ2-7, with D possibly being TRBD1 (6 bases). The V gene lost 5 bases and the J gene lost 11 bases, with 16 bases spanning the gap. This CDR3 has 12 amino acids. CDR3 sequence (DNA): TGTGCCAGCAGTGCCTCGACAGGACGGAAGTACTTC. Encoded protein: CASSASTGRKYF.

This sequence joins TRBV12-5 and TRBJ2-1, with TRBD1 identical over 10 bases. Germline-derived CDR1 and CDR2 are LGHNT and FRNRAP. V lost 1 base to trimming and J lost 10 bases; unmatched junction nucleotides: 10. The CDR3 length is 16 residues. The CDR3 DNA reads as TGTGCTAGTGGTTTGGGGACAGGGGGACTTACCTACGAGCAGTTCTTC. Protein product: CASGLGTGGLTYEQFF.

The chain has TRBV5-4 and TRBJ2-7; TRBD2 is a possible D gene (5 bases). The V and J ends lost 4 bases and 6 bases respectively, with 17 bases between them. The length of the CDR3 is 14 residues. Looked up from germline, CDR1 is SGHNT and CDR2 is YYREEE (reference sequence). The DNA for the CDR3 is TGTGCCAGCAGCGGGGTTCTGGCTCGGGGCGAGCAGTACTTC. Its protein product is CASSGVLARGEQYF.

V usage is TRBV9 and J usage is TRBJ2-2, with TRBD1 matching 8 bases. This CDR3 has 15 amino acids. V lost 3 bases, J lost 1 base, and 2 bases stayed unmatched. Germline values: CDR1 SGDLS, CDR2 YYNGEE. The CDR3, as DNA: TGTGCCAGCAGCGGTGGGACAGGGAACACCGGGGAGCTGTTTTTT. It codes for CASSGGTGNTGELFF.

V is TRBV5-1 and J is TRBJ2-3; maybe TRBD2 (5 bases). The CDR3 totals 14 residues. Trimming stripped 4 bases from V and 0 bases from J, with 9 bases between. Germline CDR1 and CDR2: SGHRS and YFSETQ. The CDR3 here is CASSLGLSTDTQYF. DNA for the CDR3: TGCGCCAGCAGCCTTGGACTCAGCACAGATACGCAGTATTTT. The entire variable domain, with the rest obtained from reference TRBV5-1 and TRBJ2-3, is as follows: KAGVTQTPRYLIKTRGQQVTLSCSPISGHRSVSWYQQTPGQGLQFLFEYFSETQRNKGNFPGRFSGRQFSNSRSEMNVSTLELGDSALYLCASSLGLSTDTQYFGPGTRLTVL.

V gene TRBV6-6 combines with J gene TRBJ1-1; 7 bases line up with TRBD1. The CDR3 covers 13 residues. CDR1 and CDR2 from the germline V gene are MNHNY and SVGAGI (reference sequence). V was clipped by 6 bases and J by 1 base; unmatched bases: 2. The CDR3, as DNA: TGTGCCAGCAGCCGACAGGGGAACACTGAAGCTTTCTTT. Protein product: CASSRQGNTEAFF.

This chain uses TRBV5-1 with TRBJ2-5; TRBD2 is a possible D gene (6 bases). With 4 bases removed from V and 7 bases from J, the gap between germline ends came to 17 bases. Germline-derived CDR1 and CDR2 are SGHRS and YFSETQ. This CDR3 comprises 14 residues. The CDR3 sequence: CASSPVAAQVTQYF. The CDR3, as DNA: TGCGCCAGCAGCCCCGTAGCGGCCCAGGTGACCCAGTACTTC. The whole variable domain, remainder taken from reference TRBV5-1 and TRBJ2-5, is KAGVTQTPRYLIKTRGQQVTLSCSPISGHRSVSWYQQTPGQGLQFLFEYFSETQRNKGNFPGRFSGRQFSNSRSEMNVSTLELGDSALYLCASSPVAAQVTQYFGPGTRLLVL.

This clone has a handful of counts. The chain couples TRBV15 to TRBJ1-1; D possibly corresponds to TRBD1 (6 bases). The V and J ends lost 0 bases and 6 bases respectively, with 14 bases between them. Germline CDR1 and CDR2: LNHNV and YYDKDF (reference sequence). CDR3 size: 15 residues. CDR3 in DNA: TGTGCCACCAGCAGAGATAGCAGGGGCTACTCTGAAGCTTTCTTT. Amino acids: CATSRDSRGYSEAFF.

This chain connects TRBV27 to TRBJ2-1, with TRBD2 matching over 8 bases. The germline CDR1 and CDR2 sequences are MNHEY and SMNVEV (reference sequence). Trimming cost V 5 bases and J 5 bases; bases outside gene matches: 11. This CDR3 is built from 16 residues. CDR3 amino acids: CASSPIGGGRDNEQFF. Here the CDR3 DNA reads TGTGCCAGCAGTCCCATAGGCGGGGGGCGGGACAATGAGCAGTTCTTC.